This T cell receptor (beta chain) was captured by sequencing in a study of long-term antiretroviral therapy in people with HIV. Study-level points and caveats: Once patients were on ART, diversity went higher but still fell short of transplant donor controls. CDR3 lengths in HIV samples spanned a narrower range than controls. Blood collection from about 2003 to 2017 possibly occurred under older ART regimens.

As regards this clone: As yet, its antigen is unknown.

Investigators performed immunoSEQ version v3.0 at survey level. Clones were sequenced by immunoSEQ multiplex PCR, and TCRdb holds only the in-frame ones, with some missing. The sample holds 19,000 or so clones, around 78% seen once. Germline CDR1 reads SGHVS; CDR2 reads FNYEAQ. The length of the CDR3 is 10 residues. Trimming took off 8 bases at V and 5 bases at J, with 7 bases between the two ends. The chain couples TRBV7-6 to TRBJ2-7; D remains ambiguous. This TCR was sampled from a woman in her 40s with HIV. Specimen: unsorted PBMCs, collected at the start of antiretroviral therapy, before treatment. The CDR3 DNA is TGTGCCAGCCCCCGAAACGAGCAGTACTTC. Translating gives CASPRNEQYF.